This is a list of T cell receptor beta chains from one sample in a study of T-cell memory formation after mild COVID-19. TCRdb ran MiXCR on the 5' RACE reads and lists one entry per CDR3 protein. Of under 550,000 distinct CDR3 sequences detected, 15% to 20% appear once; the ten largest clones hold 20% to 25%. Sequencing input: PBMCs or a T cell subset sorted from them (not recorded which). The receptors were sampled from a man aged 18 to 29 who had mild COVID-19 (a few samples of this study predate the infection). Cell type and time point are not known. Both conserved end residues are part of each CDR3. The order of the fields is clone size, J gene, V gene, D gene, CDR3 DNA, CDR3 protein. D genes are given only for firm matches. Some rows mark clone size as missing; the rest say once, few, many or name a class of expanded clone.

clone size: NA; J gene: TRBJ2-1; V gene: TRBV7-9; D gene: NA; CDR3 DNA: TGTGCCAGCAGTCCATCGTTGGCGGGGTGGCTCAATGAGCAGTTCTTC; CDR3 protein: CASSPSLAGWLNEQFF
clone size: NA; J gene: TRBJ2-1; V gene: TRBV5-1; D gene: TRBD1; CDR3 DNA: TGCGCCAGCAGCTTGGGGGGACAGGGCTGGGATGAGCAGTTCTTC; CDR3 protein: CASSLGGQGWDEQFF
clone size: NA; J gene: TRBJ1-1; V gene: TRBV11-2; D gene: NA; CDR3 DNA: TGTGCCAGCAGCTTAGTTCCCAGCCTTGAATCTTTCTTT; CDR3 protein: CASSLVPSLESFF
clone size: many; J gene: TRBJ2-5; V gene: TRBV18; D gene: NA; CDR3 DNA: TGTGCCAGCAGTCCGGGGGGCCTGGAGACCCAGTACTTC; CDR3 protein: CASSPGGLETQYF
clone size: NA; J gene: TRBJ1-2; V gene: TRBV20-1; D gene: NA; CDR3 DNA: TGCAGTGCTAGGCCTGACAGGTTCTATGGCTACACCTTC; CDR3 protein: CSARPDRFYGYTF
clone size: NA; J gene: TRBJ1-4; V gene: TRBV5-1; D gene: TRBD1; CDR3 DNA: TGCGCCAGCAGCTTGGCTCAGGGGGCTCTTAATGAAAAACTGTTTTTT; CDR3 protein: CASSLAQGALNEKLFF
clone size: NA; J gene: TRBJ2-7; V gene: TRBV6-5; D gene: TRBD2; CDR3 DNA: TGTGCCAGCAGCTGGGGGGGGACCCCTATGGGGGAGCAGTACTTC; CDR3 protein: CASSWGGTPMGEQYF
clone size: NA; J gene: TRBJ2-7; V gene: TRBV27; D gene: NA; CDR3 DNA: TGTGCCAGCAGGGCTGCGGGGCGTACCCGGCAGTACTTC; CDR3 protein: CASRAAGRTRQYF
clone size: NA; J gene: TRBJ1-1; V gene: TRBV28; D gene: NA; CDR3 DNA: TGTGCCAGCAGTCAGGCCGGTTTATTTGGCGCTGAAGCTTTCTTT; CDR3 protein: CASSQAGLFGAEAFF
clone size: NA; J gene: TRBJ2-3; V gene: TRBV2; D gene: NA; CDR3 DNA: TGTGCCAGCAGTGAGTCCCAACCCACCGCAGATACGCAGTATTTT; CDR3 protein: CASSESQPTADTQYF
clone size: NA; J gene: TRBJ2-3; V gene: TRBV27; D gene: TRBD1; CDR3 DNA: TGTGCCAGCAGTTTAGTTCGGGACAGTCTCACAGATACGCAGTATTTT; CDR3 protein: CASSLVRDSLTDTQYF
clone size: NA; J gene: TRBJ2-6; V gene: TRBV3-2; D gene: NA; CDR3 DNA: TGTGCCAGCAGCCAAGATCTTCCCAGCTCTGGGGCCAACGTCCTGACTTTC; CDR3 protein: CASSQDLPSSGANVLTF
clone size: few; J gene: TRBJ2-7; V gene: TRBV9; D gene: TRBD2; CDR3 DNA: TGTGCCAGCAGCGTCGGTTGGGACTACTCCTACGAGCAGTACTTC; CDR3 protein: CASSVGWDYSYEQYF
clone size: NA; J gene: TRBJ1-2; V gene: TRBV5-1; D gene: TRBD1; CDR3 DNA: TGCGCCAGCAGCCGTGGACAGGACCTCTATGGCTACACCTTC; CDR3 protein: CASSRGQDLYGYTF
clone size: NA; J gene: TRBJ2-1; V gene: TRBV5-1; D gene: NA; CDR3 DNA: TGCGCCAGCAGCTGGGGGGCCGGGGCCGGGGACAATGAGCAGTTCTTC; CDR3 protein: CASSWGAGAGDNEQFF
clone size: many; J gene: TRBJ1-6; V gene: TRBV7-9; D gene: NA; CDR3 DNA: TGTGCCAGCAGCTTAAGTCAGGGGCAATCACCCCTCCACTTT; CDR3 protein: CASSLSQGQSPLHF
clone size: NA; J gene: TRBJ1-1; V gene: TRBV7-9; D gene: NA; CDR3 DNA: TGTGCCAGCATCCAGACGGTACGGATGAACACTGAAGCTTTCTTT; CDR3 protein: CASIQTVRMNTEAFF
clone size: NA; J gene: TRBJ2-1; V gene: TRBV3-1; D gene: TRBD2; CDR3 DNA: TGTGCCAGCAGCCATCTCGGACTAGCGACCTACAATGAGCAGTTCTTC; CDR3 protein: CASSHLGLATYNEQFF
clone size: few; J gene: TRBJ2-3; V gene: TRBV4-3; D gene: NA; CDR3 DNA: TGCGCCAGCAGCCAACAGGGGCTATCAGATACGCAGTATTTT; CDR3 protein: CASSQQGLSDTQYF
clone size: NA; J gene: TRBJ1-3; V gene: TRBV20-1; D gene: NA; CDR3 DNA: TGCAGTGCTAGCGCTCCGATATCTGGAAACACCATATATTTT; CDR3 protein: CSASAPISGNTIYF
clone size: NA; J gene: TRBJ2-7; V gene: TRBV4-2; D gene: NA; CDR3 DNA: TGTGCCAGCAGCCAAGGGGGGGACTACGAGCAGTACTTC; CDR3 protein: CASSQGGDYEQYF
clone size: NA; J gene: TRBJ2-5; V gene: TRBV5-1; D gene: TRBD1; CDR3 DNA: TGCGCCAGCAGCTACGACAGGGGGGATTCAGAAGAGACCCAGTACTTC; CDR3 protein: CASSYDRGDSEETQYF
clone size: NA; J gene: TRBJ1-2; V gene: TRBV3-1; D gene: NA; CDR3 DNA: TGTGCCAGCAGCCTGATGTCGGGGAAAGTCTACTACACCTTC; CDR3 protein: CASSLMSGKVYYTF
clone size: NA; J gene: TRBJ2-2; V gene: TRBV27; D gene: NA; CDR3 DNA: TGTGCCAGCAGAAGGCAGGGACGCACCGGGGAGCTGTTTTTT; CDR3 protein: CASRRQGRTGELFF
clone size: few; J gene: TRBJ1-5; V gene: TRBV20-1; D gene: TRBD1; CDR3 DNA: TGCAGTGCTATGGGACAGGACTACAATCAGCCCCAGCATTTT; CDR3 protein: CSAMGQDYNQPQHF
clone size: NA; J gene: TRBJ2-5; V gene: TRBV7-3; D gene: TRBD2; CDR3 DNA: TGTGCCAGCAGCCCCAGCGGGGGGGCCTTGGAGACCCAGTACTTC; CDR3 protein: CASSPSGGALETQYF
clone size: NA; J gene: TRBJ2-5; V gene: TRBV7-9; D gene: NA; CDR3 DNA: TGTGCCATCGCGGACCCTGGACTCAAATGGGAGACCCAGTACTTC; CDR3 protein: CAIADPGLKWETQYF
clone size: few; J gene: TRBJ1-2; V gene: TRBV27; D gene: NA; CDR3 DNA: TGTGCCAGCAGTGCTTCTGGGATTGCGGGCTACACCTTC; CDR3 protein: CASSASGIAGYTF
clone size: NA; J gene: TRBJ2-3; V gene: TRBV5-5; D gene: NA; CDR3 DNA: TGTGCCAGCAGCTTGGGGGGAGGCCAGAGCACAGATACGCAGTATTTT; CDR3 protein: CASSLGGGQSTDTQYF
clone size: few; J gene: TRBJ1-2; V gene: TRBV29-1; D gene: NA; CDR3 DNA: TGCAGCGTTGTCGGCAGGGATGGCTACACCTTC; CDR3 protein: CSVVGRDGYTF
clone size: NA; J gene: TRBJ1-5; V gene: TRBV6-1; D gene: TRBD1; CDR3 DNA: TGTGCCAGCAGGACAGGGGTGCATCAGCCCCAGCATTTT; CDR3 protein: CASRTGVHQPQHF
clone size: few; J gene: TRBJ1-1; V gene: TRBV7-3; D gene: NA; CDR3 DNA: TGTGCCAGCAGCCCTGGCTCGGGATCAGACACTGAAGCTTTCTTT; CDR3 protein: CASSPGSGSDTEAFF
clone size: few; J gene: TRBJ2-5; V gene: TRBV5-1; D gene: TRBD2; CDR3 DNA: TGCGCCAGCAGCTTGGCGGGGACTAGCGTACAAGAGACCCAGTACTTC; CDR3 protein: CASSLAGTSVQETQYF
clone size: NA; J gene: TRBJ1-1; V gene: TRBV5-5; D gene: NA; CDR3 DNA: TGTGCCAGCTGGGACCTCGCGGGAACTGAAGCTTTCTTT; CDR3 protein: CASWDLAGTEAFF
clone size: NA; J gene: TRBJ2-7; V gene: TRBV5-1; D gene: TRBD1; CDR3 DNA: TGCGCCAGCAGCACGGGGACAGGGGCCTACGAGCAGTACTTC; CDR3 protein: CASSTGTGAYEQYF
clone size: many; J gene: TRBJ2-5; V gene: TRBV7-2; D gene: TRBD2; CDR3 DNA: TGTGCCAGCAGCTTAGACTCTAGCGGGGGGGAACAAGAGACCCAGTACTTC; CDR3 protein: CASSLDSSGGEQETQYF
clone size: few; J gene: TRBJ2-4; V gene: TRBV20-1; D gene: NA; CDR3 DNA: TGCAGTGCTAGAGTCCCAGCCAAAAACATTCAGTACTTC; CDR3 protein: CSARVPAKNIQYF